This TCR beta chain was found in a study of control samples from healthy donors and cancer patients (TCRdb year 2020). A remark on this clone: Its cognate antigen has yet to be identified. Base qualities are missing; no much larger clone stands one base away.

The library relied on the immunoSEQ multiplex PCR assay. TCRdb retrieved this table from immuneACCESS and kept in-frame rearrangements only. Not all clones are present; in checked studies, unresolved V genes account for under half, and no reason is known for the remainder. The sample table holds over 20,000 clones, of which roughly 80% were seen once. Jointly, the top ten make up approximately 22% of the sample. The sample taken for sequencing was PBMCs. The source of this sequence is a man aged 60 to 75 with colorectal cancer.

CDR3 region: CASFAQGIGYGYTF. The DNA sequence is as follows: TGTGCCAGTTTTGCCCAGGGGATAGGTTATGGCTACACCTTC. The V gene is TRBV6-5 and the J gene is TRBJ1-2; TRBD1 is perhaps the D gene, given 6 matching bases. CDR3 length: 14 amino acids, cysteine to phenylalanine. The CDR3 DNA has 42 bases and is translated from base 1. V drops 9 bases and J drops 5 bases, leaving 19 bases in between. Based on the germline V gene, the CDR1 and CDR2 sequences are MNHEY and SVGAGI.